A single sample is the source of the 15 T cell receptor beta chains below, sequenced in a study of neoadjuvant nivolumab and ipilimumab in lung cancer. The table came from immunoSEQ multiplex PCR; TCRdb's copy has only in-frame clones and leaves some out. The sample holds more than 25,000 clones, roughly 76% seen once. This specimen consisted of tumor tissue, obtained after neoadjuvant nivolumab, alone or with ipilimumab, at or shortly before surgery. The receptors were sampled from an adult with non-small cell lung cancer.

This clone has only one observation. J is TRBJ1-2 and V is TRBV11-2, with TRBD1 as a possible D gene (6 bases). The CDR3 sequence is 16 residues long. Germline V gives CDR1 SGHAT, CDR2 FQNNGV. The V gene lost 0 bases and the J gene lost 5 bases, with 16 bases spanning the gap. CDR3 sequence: CASSLDGTGFRYGYTF. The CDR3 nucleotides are TGTGCCAGCAGCTTAGATGGCACAGGGTTTCGGTATGGCTACACCTTC.

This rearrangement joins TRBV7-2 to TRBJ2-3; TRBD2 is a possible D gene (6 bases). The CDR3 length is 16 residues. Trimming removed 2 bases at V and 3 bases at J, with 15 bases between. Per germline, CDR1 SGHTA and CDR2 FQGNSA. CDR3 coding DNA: TGTGCCAGCAGCTTAAAGGTAGCGGCCGGGACAGATACGCAGTATTTT. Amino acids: CASSLKVAAGTDTQYF.

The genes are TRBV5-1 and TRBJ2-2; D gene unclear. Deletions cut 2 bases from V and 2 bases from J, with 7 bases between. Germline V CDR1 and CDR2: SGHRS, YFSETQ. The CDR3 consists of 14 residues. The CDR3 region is CASSFGPNTGELFF. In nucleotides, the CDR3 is TGCGCCAGCAGCTTCGGACCAAACACCGGGGAGCTGTTTTTT.

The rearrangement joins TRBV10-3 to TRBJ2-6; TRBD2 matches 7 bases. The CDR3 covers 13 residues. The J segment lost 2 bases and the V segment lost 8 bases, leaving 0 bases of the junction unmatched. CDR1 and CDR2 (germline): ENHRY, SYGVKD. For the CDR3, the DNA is TGTGCCATCGGGGGGGCTGGGGCCAACGTCCTGACTTTC. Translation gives CAIGGAGANVLTF.

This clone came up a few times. CDR3 sequence: CASSLGTGDTDTQYF. The CDR3 DNA reads as TGTGCCAGCAGCTTGGGCACAGGGGACACAGATACGCAGTATTTT. This chain links TRBV5-4 with TRBJ2-3, with 7 bases matching TRBD1. Germline values: CDR1 SGHNT, CDR2 YYREEE (reference sequence). The V and J ends lost 0 bases and 2 bases, in that order; junction bases with no gene match: 3. The CDR3 loop spans 15 amino acids.

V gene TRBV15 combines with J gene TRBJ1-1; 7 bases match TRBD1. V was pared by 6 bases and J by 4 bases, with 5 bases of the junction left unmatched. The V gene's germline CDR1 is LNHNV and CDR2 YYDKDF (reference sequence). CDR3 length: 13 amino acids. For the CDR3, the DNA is TGTGCCACCAGTCAGGGGGGGGGCACTGAAGCTTTCTTT. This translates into CATSQGGGTEAFF.

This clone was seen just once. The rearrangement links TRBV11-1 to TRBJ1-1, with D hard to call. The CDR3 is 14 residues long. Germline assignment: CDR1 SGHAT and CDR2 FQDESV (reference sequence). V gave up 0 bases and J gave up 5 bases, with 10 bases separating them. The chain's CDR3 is CASSLAVRRTEAFF. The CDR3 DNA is TGTGCCAGCAGCTTAGCGGTCAGGAGGACTGAAGCTTTCTTT. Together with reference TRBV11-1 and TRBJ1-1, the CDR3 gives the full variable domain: EAEVAQSPRYKITEKSQAVAFWCDPISGHATLYWYRQILGQGPELLVQFQDESVVDDSQLPKDRFSAERLKGVDSTLKIQPAELGDSAMYLCASSLAVRRTEAFFGQGTRLTVV.

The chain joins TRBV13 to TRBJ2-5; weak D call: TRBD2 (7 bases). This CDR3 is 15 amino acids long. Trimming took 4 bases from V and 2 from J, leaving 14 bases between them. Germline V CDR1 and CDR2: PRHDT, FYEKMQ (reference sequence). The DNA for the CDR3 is TGTGCCAGCAGCTGGGGCGGGGGCCGACAAGAGACCCAGTACTTC. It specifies CASSWGGGRQETQYF.

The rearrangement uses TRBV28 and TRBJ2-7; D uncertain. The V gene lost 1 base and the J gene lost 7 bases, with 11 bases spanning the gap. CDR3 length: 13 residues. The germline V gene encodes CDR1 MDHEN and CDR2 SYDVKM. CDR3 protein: CASSLLRQREQYF. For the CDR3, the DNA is TGTGCCAGCAGTTTATTGCGTCAAAGGGAGCAGTACTTC.

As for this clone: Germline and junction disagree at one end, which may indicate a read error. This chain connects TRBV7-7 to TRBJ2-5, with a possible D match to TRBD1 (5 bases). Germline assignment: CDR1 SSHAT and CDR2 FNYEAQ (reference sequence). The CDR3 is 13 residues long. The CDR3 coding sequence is TGTGCTAGCAGCTCAGGGATCCGGGAGACCCAGTACTTC. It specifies CASSSGIRETQYF. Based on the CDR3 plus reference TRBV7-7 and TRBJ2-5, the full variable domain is GAGVSQSPRYKVTKRGQDVTLRCDPISSHATLYWYQQALGQGPEFLTYFNYEAQPDKSGLPSDRFSAERPEGSISTLTIQRTEQRDSAMYRCASSSGIRETQYFGPGTRLLVL.

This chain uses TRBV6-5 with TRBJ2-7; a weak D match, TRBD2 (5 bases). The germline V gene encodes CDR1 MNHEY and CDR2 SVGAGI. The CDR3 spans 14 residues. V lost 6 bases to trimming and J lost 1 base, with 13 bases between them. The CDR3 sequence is CASSPTGSSYEQYF. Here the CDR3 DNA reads TGTGCCAGCAGCCCCACGGGGAGTTCCTACGAGCAGTACTTC.

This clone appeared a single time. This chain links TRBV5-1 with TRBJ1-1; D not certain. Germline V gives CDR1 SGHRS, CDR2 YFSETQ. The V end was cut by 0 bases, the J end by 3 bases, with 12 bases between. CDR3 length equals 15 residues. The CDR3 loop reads CASSLVGREDTEAFF. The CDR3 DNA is TGCGCCAGCAGCTTGGTTGGCCGGGAGGACACTGAAGCTTTCTTT. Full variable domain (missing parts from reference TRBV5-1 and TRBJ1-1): KAGVTQTPRYLIKTRGQQVTLSCSPISGHRSVSWYQQTPGQGLQFLFEYFSETQRNKGNFPGRFSGRQFSNSRSEMNVSTLELGDSALYLCASSLVGREDTEAFFGQGTRLTVV.

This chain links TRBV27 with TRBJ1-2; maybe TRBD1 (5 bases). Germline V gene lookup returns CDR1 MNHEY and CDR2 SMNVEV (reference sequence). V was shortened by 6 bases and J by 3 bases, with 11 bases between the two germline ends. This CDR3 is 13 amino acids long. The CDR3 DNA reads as TGTGCCAGCAGCCCCGGGGCCTACTATGGCTACACCTTC. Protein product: CASSPGAYYGYTF.

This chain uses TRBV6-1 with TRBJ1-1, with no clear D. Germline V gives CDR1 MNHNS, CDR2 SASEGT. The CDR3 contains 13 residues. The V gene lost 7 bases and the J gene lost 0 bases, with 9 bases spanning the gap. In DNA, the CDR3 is TGTGCCAGCATTCGACAACTGAACACTGAAGCTTTCTTT. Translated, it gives CASIRQLNTEAFF.

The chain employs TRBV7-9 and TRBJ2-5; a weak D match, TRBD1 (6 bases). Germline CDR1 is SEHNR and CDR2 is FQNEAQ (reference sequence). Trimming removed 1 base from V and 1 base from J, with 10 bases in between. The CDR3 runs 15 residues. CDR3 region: CASSLDRARQETQYF. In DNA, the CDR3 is TGTGCCAGCAGCTTAGACAGGGCCCGCCAAGAGACCCAGTACTTC.